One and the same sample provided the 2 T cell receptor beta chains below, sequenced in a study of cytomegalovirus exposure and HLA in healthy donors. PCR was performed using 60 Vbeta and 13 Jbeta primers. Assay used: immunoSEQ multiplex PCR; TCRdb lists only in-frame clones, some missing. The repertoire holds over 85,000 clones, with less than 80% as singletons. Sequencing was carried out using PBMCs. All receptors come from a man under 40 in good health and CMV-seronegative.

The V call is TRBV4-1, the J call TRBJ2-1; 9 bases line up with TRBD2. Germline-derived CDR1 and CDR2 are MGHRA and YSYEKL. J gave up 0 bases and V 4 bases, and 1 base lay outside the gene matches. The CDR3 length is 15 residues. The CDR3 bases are TGCGCCAGCAGCCGGACTAGCGACTCCTACAATGAGCAGTTCTTC. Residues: CASSRTSDSYNEQFF.

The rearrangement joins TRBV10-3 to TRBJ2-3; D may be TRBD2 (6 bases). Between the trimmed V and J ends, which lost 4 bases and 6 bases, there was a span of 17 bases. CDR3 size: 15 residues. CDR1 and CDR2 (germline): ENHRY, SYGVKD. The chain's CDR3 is CAISAVGGSGDTQYF. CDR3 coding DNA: TGTGCCATCAGTGCTGTGGGAGGATCTGGGGATACGCAGTATTTT.